The sequence of this TCR beta chain was determined in a study of early T cells in non-severe SARS-CoV-2 infection. The CDR3 extends over 20 amino acids. V gave up 1 base and J gave up 0 bases, with 19 bases separating them. CDR1 is MNHEY, CDR2 SMNVEV, per germline (reference sequence). Study conclusions and caveats: Clonotype matching in VDJdb favored anti-spike CD8 responses and did not capture private and CD4 specificities.

Researchers tagged individual cDNA molecules with unique molecular identifiers. From the 5' RACE reads, TCRdb called clonotypes with MiXCR, one entry per CDR3 protein. The sample lists over 85,000 distinct CDR3 sequences, around 16% occurring once. Points on this clonotype: Antigen unknown.

This clonotype was obtained from an adult who was a healthcare worker with PCR-confirmed SARS-CoV-2 infection or an uninfected control (not recorded which). This chain joins TRBV27 and TRBJ1-6, with a possible D match to TRBD1 (5 bases). The sequenced sample was whole blood. CDR3 residues: CASSLYQGVKASSYNSPLHF. CDR3 sequence (DNA): TGTGCCAGCAGTTTATATCAGGGTGTAAAAGCGAGCTCCTATAATTCACCCCTCCACTTT.